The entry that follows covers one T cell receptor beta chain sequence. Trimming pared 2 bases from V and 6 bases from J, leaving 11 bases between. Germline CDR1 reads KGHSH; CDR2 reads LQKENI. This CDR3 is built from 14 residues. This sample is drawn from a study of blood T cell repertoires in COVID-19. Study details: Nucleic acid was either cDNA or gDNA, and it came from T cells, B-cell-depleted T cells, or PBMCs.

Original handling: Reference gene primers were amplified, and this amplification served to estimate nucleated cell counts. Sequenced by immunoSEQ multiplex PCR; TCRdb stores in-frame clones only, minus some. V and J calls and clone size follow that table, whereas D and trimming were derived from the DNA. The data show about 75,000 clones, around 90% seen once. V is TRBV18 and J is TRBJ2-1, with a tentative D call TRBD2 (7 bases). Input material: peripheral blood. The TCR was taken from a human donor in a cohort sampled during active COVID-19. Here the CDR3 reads CASSPLRGGNEQFF. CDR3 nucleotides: TGTGCCAGCTCACCATTGAGGGGGGGCAATGAGCAGTTCTTC.